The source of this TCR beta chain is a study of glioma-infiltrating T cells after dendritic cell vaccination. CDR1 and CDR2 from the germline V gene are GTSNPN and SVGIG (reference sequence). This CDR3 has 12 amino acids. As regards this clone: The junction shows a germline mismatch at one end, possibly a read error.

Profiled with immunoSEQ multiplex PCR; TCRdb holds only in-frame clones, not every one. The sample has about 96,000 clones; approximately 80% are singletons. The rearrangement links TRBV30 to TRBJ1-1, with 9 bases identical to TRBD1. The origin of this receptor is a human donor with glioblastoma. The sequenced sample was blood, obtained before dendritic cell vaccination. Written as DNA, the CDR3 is TGCTCCCTGGACAGGGGGAACACTGAAGCTTTCTTT. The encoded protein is CSLDRGNTEAFF.